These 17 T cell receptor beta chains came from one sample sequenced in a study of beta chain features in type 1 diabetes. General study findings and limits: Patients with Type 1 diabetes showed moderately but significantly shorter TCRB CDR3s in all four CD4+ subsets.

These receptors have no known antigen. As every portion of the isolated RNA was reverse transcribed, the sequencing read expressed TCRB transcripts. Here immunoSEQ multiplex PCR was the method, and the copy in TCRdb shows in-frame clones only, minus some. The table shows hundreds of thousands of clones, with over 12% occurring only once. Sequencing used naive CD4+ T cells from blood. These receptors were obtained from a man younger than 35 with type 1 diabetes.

The CDR3 spells CASSRTLTGATEAFF. CDR3 nucleotides: TGTGCCAGCAGCCGCACATTGACAGGGGCGACTGAAGCTTTCTTT. This sequence joins TRBV7-8 and TRBJ1-1; 8 bases fit TRBD1. CDR3 size: 15 residues. The germline V gene encodes CDR1 SGHVS and CDR2 FQNEAQ. V shed 5 bases, J shed 5 bases, and the junction held 10 bases outside the gene matches. The entire variable domain, with the rest obtained from reference TRBV7-8 and TRBJ1-1, is as follows: GAGVSQSPRYKVAKRGQDVALRCDPISGHVSLFWYQQALGQGPEFLTYFQNEAQLDKSGLPSDRFFAERPEGSVSTLKIQRTQQEDSAVYLCASSRTLTGATEAFFGQGTRLTVV.

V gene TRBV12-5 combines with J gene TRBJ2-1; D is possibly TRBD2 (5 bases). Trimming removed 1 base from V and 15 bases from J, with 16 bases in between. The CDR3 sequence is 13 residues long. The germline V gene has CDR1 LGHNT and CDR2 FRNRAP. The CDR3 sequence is CASGLGRLGDRFF. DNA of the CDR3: TGTGCTAGTGGTTTGGGTCGACTCGGGGATCGGTTCTTC.

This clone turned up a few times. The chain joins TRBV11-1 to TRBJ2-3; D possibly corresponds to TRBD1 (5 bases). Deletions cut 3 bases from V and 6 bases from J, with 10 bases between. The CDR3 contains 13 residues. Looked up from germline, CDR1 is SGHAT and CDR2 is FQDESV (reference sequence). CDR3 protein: CASSFSGYDTQYF. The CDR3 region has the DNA TGTGCCAGCAGCTTCTCAGGGTACGATACGCAGTATTTT. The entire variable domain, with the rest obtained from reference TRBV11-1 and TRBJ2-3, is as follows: EAEVAQSPRYKITEKSQAVAFWCDPISGHATLYWYRQILGQGPELLVQFQDESVVDDSQLPKDRFSAERLKGVDSTLKIQPAELGDSAMYLCASSFSGYDTQYFGPGTRLTVL.

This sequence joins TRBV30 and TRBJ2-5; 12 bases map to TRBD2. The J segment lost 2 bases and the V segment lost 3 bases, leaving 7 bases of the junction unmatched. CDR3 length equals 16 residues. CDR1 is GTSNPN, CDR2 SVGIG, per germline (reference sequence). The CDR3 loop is CAWRATSGRVQETQYF. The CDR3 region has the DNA TGTGCCTGGAGAGCGACTAGCGGGAGAGTTCAAGAGACCCAGTACTTC.

CDR3 amino acids: CASSHGDRDKNIQYF. The CDR3, as DNA: TGCGCCAGCAGCCATGGCGACAGGGATAAGAACATTCAGTACTTC. The chain links TRBV4-1 to TRBJ2-4; TRBD1 matches 7 bases. Germline CDR1 is MGHRA and CDR2 is YSYEKL. This CDR3 is 15 amino acids long. V gave up 3 bases and J gave up 7 bases; unmatched junction bases: 9.

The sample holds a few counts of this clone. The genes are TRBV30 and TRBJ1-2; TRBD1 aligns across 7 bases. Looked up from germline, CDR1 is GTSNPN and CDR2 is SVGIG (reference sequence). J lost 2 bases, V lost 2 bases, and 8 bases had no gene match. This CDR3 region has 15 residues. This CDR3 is CAWSLGGGKNYGYTF. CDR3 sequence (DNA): TGTGCCTGGAGTCTTGGAGGGGGCAAAAACTATGGCTACACCTTC.

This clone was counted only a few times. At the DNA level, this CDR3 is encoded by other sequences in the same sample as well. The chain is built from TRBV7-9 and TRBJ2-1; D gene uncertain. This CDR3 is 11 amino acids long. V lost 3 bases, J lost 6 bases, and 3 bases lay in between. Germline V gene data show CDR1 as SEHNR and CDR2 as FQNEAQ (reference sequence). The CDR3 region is CASSFGNEQFF. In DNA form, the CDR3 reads TGTGCCAGCAGCTTCGGCAATGAGCAGTTCTTC.

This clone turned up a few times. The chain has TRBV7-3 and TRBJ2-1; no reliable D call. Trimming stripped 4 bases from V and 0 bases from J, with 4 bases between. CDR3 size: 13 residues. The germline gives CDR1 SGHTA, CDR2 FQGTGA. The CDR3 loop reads CASSSSSYNEQFF. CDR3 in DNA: TGTGCCAGCAGCTCGAGCTCCTACAATGAGCAGTTCTTC.

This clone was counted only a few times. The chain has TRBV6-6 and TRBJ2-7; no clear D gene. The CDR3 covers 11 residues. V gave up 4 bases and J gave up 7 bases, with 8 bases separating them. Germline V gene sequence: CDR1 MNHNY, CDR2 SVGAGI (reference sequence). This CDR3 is CASSSAWEQYF. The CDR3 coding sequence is TGTGCCAGCAGTTCCGCCTGGGAGCAGTACTTC.

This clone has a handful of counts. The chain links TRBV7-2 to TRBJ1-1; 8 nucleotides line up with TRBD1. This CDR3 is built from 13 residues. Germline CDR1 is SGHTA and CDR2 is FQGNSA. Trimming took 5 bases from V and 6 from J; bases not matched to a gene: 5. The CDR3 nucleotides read TGTGCCAGCAGCGAGGACAGGGTGGCTGAAGCTTTCTTT. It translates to CASSEDRVAEAFF.

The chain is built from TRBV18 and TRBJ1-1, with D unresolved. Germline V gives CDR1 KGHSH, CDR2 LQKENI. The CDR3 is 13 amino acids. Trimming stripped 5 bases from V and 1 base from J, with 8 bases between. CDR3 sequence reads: CASSGQKNTEAFF. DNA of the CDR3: TGTGCCAGCTCAGGGCAGAAGAACACTGAAGCTTTCTTT. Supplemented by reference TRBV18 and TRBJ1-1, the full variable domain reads NAGVMQNPRHLVRRRGQEARLRCSPMKGHSHVYWYRQLPEEGLKFMVYLQKENIIDESGMPKERFSAEFPKEGPSILRIQQVVRGDSAAYFCASSGQKNTEAFFGQGTRLTVV.

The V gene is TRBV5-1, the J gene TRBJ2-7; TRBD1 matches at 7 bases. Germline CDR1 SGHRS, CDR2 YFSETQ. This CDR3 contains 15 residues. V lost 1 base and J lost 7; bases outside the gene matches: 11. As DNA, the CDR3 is TGCGCCAGCAGCTTGCAGGGGAAGGGGGCCGGAGAGCAGTACTTC. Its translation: CASSLQGKGAGEQYF.

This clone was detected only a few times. The CDR3 spells CASSRGQAEGEKLFF. The CDR3 DNA reads TGCGCCAGCAGCCGAGGACAGGCCGAGGGTGAAAAACTGTTTTTT. The V gene is TRBV4-3, the J gene TRBJ1-4; TRBD1 matches 7 bases. J gave up 7 bases and V 4 bases, and 9 bases lay outside the gene matches. CDR1 LGHNA and CDR2 YSLEER come from the germline V gene. This CDR3 is built from 15 residues.

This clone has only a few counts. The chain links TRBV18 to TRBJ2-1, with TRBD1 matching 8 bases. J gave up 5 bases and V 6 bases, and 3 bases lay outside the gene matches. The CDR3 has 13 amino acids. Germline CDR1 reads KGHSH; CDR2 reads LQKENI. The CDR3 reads CASSTTGDNEQFF. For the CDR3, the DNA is TGTGCCAGCTCCACGACAGGGGACAATGAGCAGTTCTTC.

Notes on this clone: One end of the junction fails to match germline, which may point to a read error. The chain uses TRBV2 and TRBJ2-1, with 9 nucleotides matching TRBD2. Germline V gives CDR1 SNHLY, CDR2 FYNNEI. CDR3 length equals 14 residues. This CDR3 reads CASSDTWTSEGTLF. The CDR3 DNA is TGTGCCAGCAGTGACACATGGACTAGCGAGGGCACACTCTTC.

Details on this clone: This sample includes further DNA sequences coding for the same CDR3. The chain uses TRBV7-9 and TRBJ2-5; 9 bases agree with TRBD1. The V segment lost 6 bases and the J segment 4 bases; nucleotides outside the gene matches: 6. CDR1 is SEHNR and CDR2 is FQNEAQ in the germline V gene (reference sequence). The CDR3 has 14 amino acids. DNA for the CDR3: TGTGCCAGCAGACAGACAGGGGGTGGAGAGACCCAGTACTTC. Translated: CASRQTGGGETQYF.

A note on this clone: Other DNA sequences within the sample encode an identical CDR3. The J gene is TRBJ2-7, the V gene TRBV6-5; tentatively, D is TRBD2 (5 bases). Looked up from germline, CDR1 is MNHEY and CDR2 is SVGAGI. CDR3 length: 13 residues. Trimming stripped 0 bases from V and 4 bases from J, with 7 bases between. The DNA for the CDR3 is TGTGCCAGCAGTTACTCGCGCGGGTACGAGCAGTACTTC. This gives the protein CASSYSRGYEQYF.